One T cell receptor beta chain is described in this entry. Germline lookup yields CDR1 LNHDA and CDR2 SQIVND (reference sequence). V gave up 3 bases and J gave up 7 bases; unmatched junction bases: 4. The CDR3 has 14 amino acids. This sample is drawn from a study of blood T cell repertoires in COVID-19. Using immunoSEQ multiplex PCR, the repertoire was profiled, and TCRdb retains in-frame clones only, with some absent. The sample consists of 140,000 to 150,000 clones, roughly 80% of them appearing once. This rearrangement joins TRBV19 to TRBJ2-1, with 9 nucleotides matching TRBD2. This sequence was found in a human donor with acute or convalescent COVID-19. The donor label of this sample is uncertain. Sequences were obtained from peripheral blood. The CDR3 spells CASSIGGGANEQFF. Written as DNA, the CDR3 is TGTGCCAGTAGTATTGGCGGGGGGGCGAATGAGCAGTTCTTC.